A selection of T cell receptor beta chains follows, all from one sample in a study of identical twins. TCRdb recomputed calls from the 5' RACE reads with MiXCR, one row per CDR3 protein. Among just under 650,000 distinct CDR3 sequences listed, roughly 7.2% were seen once. The data were also submitted as part of a second study, on yellow fever vaccine responses in identical twins.

The sequencing input was PBMCs. These receptor sequences come from a woman younger than 35 in good health. CDR3s include the opening cysteine and the closing phenylalanine or tryptophan. Fields, in order: CDR3 DNA, CDR3 protein, V gene, D gene, CDR3 length, clone size, J gene. A D gene is named only where the DNA matches it firmly. Part of the rows lack a size; the others show once, few, many or a class for expanded clones.

TGCAGTGCTACCCAAACCGGGGAGCTGTTTTTT | CSATQTGELFF | TRBV20-1 | . | 11 | many | TRBJ2-2
TGTGCCAGCAGCCAGGGGCTGTGGCGCAATGAGCAGTTCTTC | CASSQGLWRNEQFF | TRBV3-1 | . | 14 | many | TRBJ2-1
TGCGCCAGCAGCGACGACACCGGGGAGCTGTTTTTT | CASSDDTGELFF | TRBV5-1 | . | 12 | many | TRBJ2-2
TGCGCCAGCAGACCTCCCGGGAGGGCCGCCACAGATACGCAGTATTTT | CASRPPGRAATDTQYF | TRBV5-1 | TRBD2 | 16 | few | TRBJ2-3
TGTGCCATCTCCCAACTAGCGGGAGGGCCCTACTCCTACGAGCAGTACTTC | CAISQLAGGPYSYEQYF | TRBV10-3 | TRBD2 | 17 | many | TRBJ2-7
TGTGCCAGCAGTTTGGGAAGAAGTAATTCACCCCTCCACTTT | CASSLGRSNSPLHF | TRBV12-3/TRBV12-4 | . | 14 | many | TRBJ1-6
TGTGCCAGCAGCCAATGGGGACTCCGGCGCGATACGCAGTATTTT | CASSQWGLRRDTQYF | TRBV9 | . | 15 | many | TRBJ2-3
TGTGCCAGCAGCCACGACAGTTTTTCCACAGATACGCAGTATTTT | CASSHDSFSTDTQYF | TRBV28 | . | 15 | few | TRBJ2-3
TGTGCCAGCAGTTACGGCCTAGCGGGAGGAATGGTTGAGCAGTTCTTC | CASSYGLAGGMVEQFF | TRBV6-2/TRBV6-3 | TRBD2 | 16 | many | TRBJ2-1
TGCGCCAGCAGCCCAGGACAGGGGAACGCCAAAAACATTCAGTACTTC | CASSPGQGNAKNIQYF | TRBV5-1 | TRBD1 | 16 | few | TRBJ2-4
TGTGCCAGCAGTTCGGGGACAGGGACCGCTAACTATGGCTACACCTTC | CASSSGTGTANYGYTF | TRBV12-3/TRBV12-4 | TRBD1 | 16 | . | TRBJ1-2
TGTGCCATCAGTGACGATCGGACCCAGCATTTT | CAISDDRTQHF | TRBV10-3 | . | 11 | . | TRBJ1-5
TGTGCCAGCAGACCCGCACAAAATGAGCAGTTCTTC | CASRPAQNEQFF | TRBV6-2/TRBV6-3 | . | 12 | . | TRBJ2-1
TGTGCCAGCAGCCTTTCGGCCCCTAAAAGGGCAGATACGCAGTATTTT | CASSLSAPKRADTQYF | TRBV7-2 | . | 16 | . | TRBJ2-3
TGTGCCAGCAGCTTAGGCGGGACAGGGGGAGAGACCCAGTACTTC | CASSLGGTGGETQYF | TRBV7-6 | TRBD1 | 15 | . | TRBJ2-5
TGCAGCGTTGAACGGGGGTCCTCCGGTGAGCAGTTCTTC | CSVERGSSGEQFF | TRBV29-1 | . | 13 | . | TRBJ2-1
TGTGCCAGCAGTATTAGCGGGAGGATTGCAGATACGCAGTATTTT | CASSISGRIADTQYF | TRBV28 | TRBD2 | 15 | few | TRBJ2-3